Given below is one T cell receptor beta chain in context. These data belong to a study of regulatory T cells in long-lasting Graves disease. iRepertoire HTBI primers and Arm-PCR of CDR3 regions built TCR beta libraries. One entry per CDR3 protein, called by TCRdb with MiXCR from the multiplex PCR reads. Of around 250,000 distinct CDR3 sequences in the sample, around 19% are singletons; the top ten hold approximately 15%. The time point here: newly diagnosed GD, antithyroid drugs for less than 3 months. Preparation of the TCR library used RNA extracted from PBMCs. Another study also made use of these data, one on T cells in Graves' hyperthyroidism and ophthalmopathy. That study adds: First-round RT-PCR of the TCR CDR3 relied on the HTBI primer set.

The sequences come from peripheral blood mononuclear cells (PBMCs), collected at new diagnosis, from a patient treated with antithyroid drugs. The sequence was obtained from a young woman with Graves disease.

CDR3 DNA: TGTGCCAGCAGTTACTCTTCGGGACAGGTCACCAACGAGCAGTACTTC. Translated, it gives CASSYSSGQVTNEQYF. The J gene is TRBJ2-7, the V gene TRBV6-2 or TRBV6-3, with 8 nucleotides matching TRBD1. In germline, CDR1 is MNHEY, CDR2 SVGEGT. After removal of 0 bases from V and 5 bases from J, the junction contained 9 bases not matched to a gene. The CDR3 length is 16 residues.